This T cell receptor beta chain was captured in a study of cytomegalovirus exposure and HLA in healthy donors. Looking at the study overall: Earlier findings included roughly 100 million unique TCR beta sequences obtained from about 180 million T cells.

Note on this clone: The antigen remains undetermined.

The CDR3 runs to 15 residues. Trimming took off 4 bases at V and 3 bases at J, with 13 bases between the two ends. Germline V gene data show CDR1 as SGHRS and CDR2 as YFSETQ. General study findings and limits: TCR beta chain V- and J-gene trimming was linked, in a later analysis, to a missense variant in DCLRE1C. When the data were analyzed later, several of the most significant clusters appeared to be linked to common viral pathogens.

The PCR used 60 Vbeta and 13 Jbeta primers. This table comes from immunoSEQ multiplex PCR, and its TCRdb copy is limited to in-frame clones, with some not included. Among 120,000 or so clones listed, approximately 74% were seen once. The chain links TRBV5-1 to TRBJ2-2, with D possibly TRBD2 on 5 matching bases. The receptor comes from a man in his forties in good health and CMV-seropositive. Sequenced input: PBMCs. The CDR3 reads CASSAGDTYTGELFF. CDR3 in DNA: TGCGCCAGCAGCGCCGGGGATACGTACACCGGGGAGCTGTTTTTT.